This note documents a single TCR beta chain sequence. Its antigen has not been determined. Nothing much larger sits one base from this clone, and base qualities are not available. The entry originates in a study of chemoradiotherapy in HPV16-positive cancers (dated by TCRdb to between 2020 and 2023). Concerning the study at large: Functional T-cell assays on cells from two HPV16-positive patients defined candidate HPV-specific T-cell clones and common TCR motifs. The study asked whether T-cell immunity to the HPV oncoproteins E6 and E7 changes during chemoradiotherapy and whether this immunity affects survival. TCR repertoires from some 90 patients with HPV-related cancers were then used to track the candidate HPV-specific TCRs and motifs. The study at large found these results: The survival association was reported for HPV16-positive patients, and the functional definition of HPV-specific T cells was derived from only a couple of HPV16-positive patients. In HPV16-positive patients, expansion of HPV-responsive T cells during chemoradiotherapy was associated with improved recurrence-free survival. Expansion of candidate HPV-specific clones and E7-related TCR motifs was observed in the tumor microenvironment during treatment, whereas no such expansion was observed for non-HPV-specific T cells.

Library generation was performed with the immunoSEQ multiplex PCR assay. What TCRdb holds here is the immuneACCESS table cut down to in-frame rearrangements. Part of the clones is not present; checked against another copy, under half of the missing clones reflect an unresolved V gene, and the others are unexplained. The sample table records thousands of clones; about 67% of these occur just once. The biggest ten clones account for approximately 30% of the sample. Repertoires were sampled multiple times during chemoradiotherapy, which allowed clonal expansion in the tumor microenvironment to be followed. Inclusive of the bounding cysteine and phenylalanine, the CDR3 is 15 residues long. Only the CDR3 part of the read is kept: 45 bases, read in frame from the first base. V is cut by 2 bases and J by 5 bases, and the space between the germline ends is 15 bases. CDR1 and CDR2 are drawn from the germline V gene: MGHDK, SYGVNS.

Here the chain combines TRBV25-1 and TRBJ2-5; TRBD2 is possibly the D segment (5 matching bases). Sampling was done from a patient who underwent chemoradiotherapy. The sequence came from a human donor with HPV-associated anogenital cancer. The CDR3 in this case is CASSEAGLDGETQYF. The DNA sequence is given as TGTGCCAGCAGTGAAGCCGGACTGGACGGGGAGACCCAGTACTTC.